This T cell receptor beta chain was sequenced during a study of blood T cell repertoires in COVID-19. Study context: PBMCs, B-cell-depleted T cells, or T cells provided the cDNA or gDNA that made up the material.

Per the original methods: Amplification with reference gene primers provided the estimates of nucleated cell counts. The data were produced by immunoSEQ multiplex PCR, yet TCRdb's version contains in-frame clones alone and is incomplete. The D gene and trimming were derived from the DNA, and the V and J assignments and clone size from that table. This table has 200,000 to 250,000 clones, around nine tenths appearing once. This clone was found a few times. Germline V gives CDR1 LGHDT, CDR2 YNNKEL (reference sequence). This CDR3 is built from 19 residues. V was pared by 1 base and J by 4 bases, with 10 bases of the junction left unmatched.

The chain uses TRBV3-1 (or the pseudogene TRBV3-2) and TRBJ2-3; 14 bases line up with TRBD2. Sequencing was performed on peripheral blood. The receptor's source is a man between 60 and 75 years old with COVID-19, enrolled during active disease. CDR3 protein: CASSQVIRGLAGDSDTQYF. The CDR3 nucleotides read TGTGCCAGCAGCCAAGTAATAAGGGGACTAGCGGGAGACTCAGATACGCAGTATTTT.